The 13 T cell receptor beta chains below all came from one sample that was sequenced in a study of graft-versus-host responses after intestinal transplantation. Measured with immunoSEQ multiplex PCR; TCRdb has only the in-frame clones, and not every one. This sample has approximately 90,000 clones, with around 84% found just once. Their target antigens are unknown. Here the sequenced sample was unstimulated CD4+ T cells sorted from spleen or lymph node cells, taken before intestinal transplant. The receptor source for this set is a human donor who received an intestinal transplant.

The chain joins TRBV11-3 to TRBJ2-1, with 14 bases fitting TRBD2. The junction had 10 bases not matched to a gene; V was cut back by 5 bases and J by 7 bases. CDR3 length: 17 amino acids. Per germline, CDR1 SGHNT and CDR2 YENEEA. This chain's CDR3 is CASSPGAGTSGSNEQFF. As DNA, the CDR3 is TGTGCCAGCAGCCCGGGGGCCGGGACTAGCGGGAGTAATGAGCAGTTCTTC.

The chain has TRBV5-6 and TRBJ2-1, with TRBD2 matching 12 bases. There are 17 residues in the CDR3. Germline values: CDR1 SGHDT, CDR2 YYEEEE. The J segment lost 8 bases and the V segment lost 4 bases, leaving 13 bases of the junction unmatched. The CDR3 bases are TGTGCCAGCAGCGTCAAACCGGGACTAGCGGGCTTAGATGAGCAGTTCTTC. This sequence encodes CASSVKPGLAGLDEQFF.

This clone has a single count. This chain links TRBV15 with TRBJ1-1; TRBD1 might be the D (5 bases). The V end was cut by 3 bases, the J end by 5 bases, with 19 bases between. There are 16 residues in the CDR3. CDR1 and CDR2 (germline): LNHNV, YYDKDF (reference sequence). The CDR3 reads CATSSSPISRGTEAFF. The CDR3 bases are TGTGCCACCAGCAGCTCCCCCATCTCTCGGGGGACTGAAGCTTTCTTT.

This clone was counted only a few times. The same CDR3 arises from other DNA sequences in this sample as well. V is TRBV28 and J is TRBJ2-7; 8 bases map to TRBD1. With 4 bases clipped from V and 1 base from J, the junction kept 3 bases outside the gene matches. CDR1 and CDR2 from the germline V gene are MDHEN and SYDVKM. CDR3 length equals 14 residues. CDR3 in amino acids: CASSSGTGSYEQYF. Here the CDR3 DNA reads TGTGCCAGCAGTTCAGGGACAGGTTCCTACGAGCAGTACTTC.

The chain couples TRBV21-1 to TRBJ2-3; the table assigns TRBD2, which was not confirmed against the DNA. TRBV21-1 is deemed a pseudogene. This CDR3 has 15 amino acids. In DNA form, the CDR3 reads TGTGCCAGCAGCCTCGCCAGCGAGGGAACAGATACGCAGTATTTT. Translating it yields CASSLASEGTDTQYF.

This sequence joins TRBV21-1 and TRBJ2-3; the DNA was not used to check the table's D call, TRBD1. TRBV21-1 corresponds to a pseudogene. The CDR3 consists of 13 residues. The chain's CDR3 is CASSGGFTDTQYF. The CDR3, as DNA: TGTGCCAGCAGTGGGGGCTTCACAGATACGCAGTATTTT.

The chain joins TRBV7-8 to TRBJ2-2, with D possibly being TRBD2 (6 bases). Germline V lookup: CDR1 SGHVS, CDR2 FQNEAQ. V lost 5 bases and J 0 bases, leaving 16 bases between the germline ends. The CDR3 length is 17 residues. The CDR3 reads CASSRGGSAPNTGELFF. The CDR3 DNA reads as TGTGCCAGCAGCCGGGGAGGTTCAGCCCCGAACACCGGGGAGCTGTTTTTT.

The chain recombines TRBV27 with TRBJ1-1, with D uncertain. Trimming took off 3 bases at V and 1 base at J, with 6 bases between the two ends. Per germline, CDR1 MNHEY and CDR2 SMNVEV (reference sequence). The CDR3 spans 13 residues. CDR3 residues: CASSFQENTEAFF. The CDR3 DNA sequence: TGTGCCAGCAGTTTCCAGGAGAACACTGAAGCTTTCTTT.

The chain has TRBV7-6 and TRBJ1-5; 9 nucleotides align to TRBD1. The CDR3 is 14 amino acids. V lost 3 bases to trimming and J lost 4 bases; unmatched junction nucleotides: 1. Germline CDR1 is SGHVS and CDR2 is FNYEAQ. DNA of the CDR3: TGTGCCAGCAGCTTGGGGACAGGGAATCAGCCCCAGCATTTT. Residues: CASSLGTGNQPQHF. Together with reference TRBV7-6 and TRBJ1-5, the CDR3 gives the full variable domain: GAGVSQSPRYKVTKRGQDVALRCDPISGHVSLYWYRQALGQGPEFLTYFNYEAQQDKSGLPNDRFSAERPEGSISTLTIQRTEQRDSAMYRCASSLGTGNQPQHFGDGTRLSIL.

The chain uses TRBV4-1 and TRBJ2-3; D may correspond to TRBD1 or TRBD2 (10 bases each). Germline CDR1 reads MGHRA; CDR2 reads YSYEKL. The CDR3 totals 19 residues. V was clipped by 2 bases and J by 5 bases, with 26 bases between them. The CDR3 DNA reads TGCGCCAGCAGCCAACGGACAGGGGGAGCGGGGGGGCCGGGAGATACGCAGTATTTT. This encodes CASSQRTGGAGGPGDTQYF.

Regarding this clone: A read error may produce the germline difference seen at one junction end. The chain uses TRBV19 and TRBJ2-7; 8 bases line up with TRBD1. CDR3 length equals 13 residues. Germline V gene sequence: CDR1 LNHDA, CDR2 SQIVND (reference sequence). The CDR3 is CASRSAPGTGIFF. The DNA of the CDR3 is TGTGCCAGTAGAAGCGCCCCGGGGACAGGTATTTTCTTC.

The chain has TRBV7-2 and TRBJ2-2; perhaps TRBD2 as D (5 bases). The CDR3 runs 13 residues. Trimming removed 3 bases from V and 13 bases from J, with 15 bases in between. The germline V gene has CDR1 SGHTA and CDR2 FQGNSA. For the CDR3, the DNA is TGTGCCAGCAGCTTGGGGTTTCTCGCGGGGCTGTTTTTT. Translated, it gives CASSLGFLAGLFF.

The chain couples TRBV5-4 to TRBJ1-1; D not certain. CDR3 length: 14 amino acids. V lost 4 bases to trimming and J lost 3 bases, with 13 bases between them. Per the germline V gene, CDR1 is SGHNT and CDR2 is YYREEE (reference sequence). CDR3 residues: CASSPRGGHTEAFF. For the CDR3, the DNA is TGTGCCAGCAGCCCCCGGGGAGGGCACACTGAAGCTTTCTTT.